The present TCR beta chain was sequenced within a study of brain metastases from non-small cell lung cancer. V dropped 5 bases and J dropped 0 bases, with 8 bases sitting between them. Germline values: CDR1 MGHDK, CDR2 SYGVNS. The CDR3 is made up of 15 amino acids. The method was immunoSEQ multiplex PCR; TCRdb's version includes in-frame clones alone and lacks a portion of them. The sample contains some 3,100 clones, roughly 95% of which appear only once. Sequencing was performed on tumor-adjacent normal tissue. The chain recombines TRBV25-1 with TRBJ2-6, with D hard to call. The receptor's source is a donor aged 40 or older with non-small cell lung cancer. The CDR3 bases are TGTGCCAGCAGTCGGCTTGGCTCTGGGGCCAACGTCCTGACTTTC. Protein sequence: CASSRLGSGANVLTF.